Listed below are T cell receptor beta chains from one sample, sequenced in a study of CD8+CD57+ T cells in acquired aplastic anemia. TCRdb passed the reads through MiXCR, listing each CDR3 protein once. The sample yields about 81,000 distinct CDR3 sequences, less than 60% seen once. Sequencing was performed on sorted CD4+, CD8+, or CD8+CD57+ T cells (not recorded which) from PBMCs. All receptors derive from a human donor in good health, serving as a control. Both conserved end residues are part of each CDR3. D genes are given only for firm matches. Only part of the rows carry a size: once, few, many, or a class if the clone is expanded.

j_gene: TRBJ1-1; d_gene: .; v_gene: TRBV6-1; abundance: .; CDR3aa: CASSEAVRSDEAFF; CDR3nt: TGTGCCAGCAGTGAAGCAGTCCGTTCAGATGAAGCTTTCTTT
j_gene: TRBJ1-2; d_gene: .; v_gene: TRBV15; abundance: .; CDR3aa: CATSKSTNYGYTF; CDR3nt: TGTGCCACCAGCAAGTCCACTAACTATGGCTACACCTTC
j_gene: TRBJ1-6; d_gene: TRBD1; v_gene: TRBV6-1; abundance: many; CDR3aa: CASSPGTGGSPLHF; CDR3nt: TGTGCCAGCAGTCCCGGGACAGGGGGTTCACCCCTCCACTTT
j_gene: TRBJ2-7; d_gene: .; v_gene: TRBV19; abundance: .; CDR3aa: CARSIGLYNEQYF; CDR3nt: TGTGCCAGGAGTATTGGTTTGTACAACGAGCAGTACTTC
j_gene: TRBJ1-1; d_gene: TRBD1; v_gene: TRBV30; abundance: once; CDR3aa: CAWGQGASISTEAFF; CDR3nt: TGTGCCTGGGGTCAGGGGGCTTCGATTAGCACTGAAGCTTTCTTT
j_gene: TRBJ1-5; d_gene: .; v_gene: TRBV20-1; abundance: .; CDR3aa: CSARRSNQPQHF; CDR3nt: TGCAGTGCTAGACGGTCGAATCAGCCCCAGCATTTT
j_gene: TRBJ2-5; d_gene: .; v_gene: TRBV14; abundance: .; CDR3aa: CASSDGLAQETQYF; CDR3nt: TGTGCCAGCAGTGACGGCCTAGCACAAGAGACCCAGTACTTC
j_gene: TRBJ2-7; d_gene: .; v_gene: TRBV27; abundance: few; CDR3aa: CASGLSASYEQYF; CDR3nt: TGTGCCAGCGGTTTATCGGCCTCCTACGAGCAGTACTTC
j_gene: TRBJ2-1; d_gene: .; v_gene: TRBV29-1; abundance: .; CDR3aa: CSVASSVYNEQFF; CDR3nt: TGCAGCGTTGCGAGTAGCGTTTACAATGAGCAGTTCTTC
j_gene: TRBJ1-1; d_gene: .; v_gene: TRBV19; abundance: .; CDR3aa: CASSIDGRMNTEAFF; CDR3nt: TGTGCCAGTAGTATAGATGGGCGGATGAACACTGAAGCTTTCTTT
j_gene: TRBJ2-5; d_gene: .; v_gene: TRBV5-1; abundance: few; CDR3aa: CASSWDRETQCF; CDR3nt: TGCGCCAGCAGTTGGGACCGAGAGACCCAGTGCTTC
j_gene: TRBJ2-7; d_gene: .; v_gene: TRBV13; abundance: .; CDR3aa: CASSDETGSYEQYF; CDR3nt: TGTGCCAGCAGCGACGAGACTGGCTCCTACGAGCAGTACTTC
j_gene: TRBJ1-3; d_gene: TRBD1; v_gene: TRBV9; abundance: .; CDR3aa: CASSVGSCASGQDSGNTIYF; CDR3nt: TGTGCCAGCAGCGTAGGCTCATGCGCCAGCGGACAGGACTCTGGAAACACCATATATTTT
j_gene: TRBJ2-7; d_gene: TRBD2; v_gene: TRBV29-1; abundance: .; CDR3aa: CSVESGGGEQYF; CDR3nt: TGCAGCGTTGAATCGGGAGGAGGCGAGCAGTACTTC
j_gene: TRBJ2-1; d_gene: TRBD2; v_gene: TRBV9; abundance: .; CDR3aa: CASSVDGTITDTQFF; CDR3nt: TGTGCCAGCAGCGTAGATGGGACTATCACAGATACGCAGTTCTTC
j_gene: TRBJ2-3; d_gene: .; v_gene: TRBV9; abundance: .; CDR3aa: CASSVEKDTQYF; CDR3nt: TGTGCCAGCAGCGTGGAAAAAGATACGCAGTATTTT
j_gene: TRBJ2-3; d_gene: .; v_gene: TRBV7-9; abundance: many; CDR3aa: CASSPPDRSQYTQYF; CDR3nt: TGTGCCAGCAGCCCCCCGGACCGGAGCCAGTATACGCAGTATTTT
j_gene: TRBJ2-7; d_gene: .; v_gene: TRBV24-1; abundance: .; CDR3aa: CATSLAGSYEQYF; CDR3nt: TGTGCCACCAGTCTTGCGGGGTCCTACGAGCAGTACTTC
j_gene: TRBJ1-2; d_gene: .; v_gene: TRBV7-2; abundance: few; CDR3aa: CASSYDSQYGYTF; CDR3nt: TGTGCCAGCAGTTACGACAGTCAATATGGCTACACCTTC
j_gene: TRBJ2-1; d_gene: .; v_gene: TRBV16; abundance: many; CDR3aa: CASSQSDSYNEQFF; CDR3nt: TGTGCCAGCAGCCAATCGGACTCCTACAATGAGCAGTTCTTC
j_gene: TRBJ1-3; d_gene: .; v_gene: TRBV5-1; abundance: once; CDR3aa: CASRNEGSGNTIYF; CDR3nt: TGCGCCAGCAGGAATGAAGGCTCTGGAAACACCATATATTTT
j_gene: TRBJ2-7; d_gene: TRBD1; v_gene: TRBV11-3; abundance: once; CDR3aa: CASSYGGQGHEQYF; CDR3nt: TGTGCCAGCAGTTACGGGGGACAGGGCCACGAGCAGTACTTC
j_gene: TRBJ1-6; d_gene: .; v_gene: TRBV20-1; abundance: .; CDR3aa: CSASPLHF; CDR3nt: TGCAGTGCCTCACCCCTCCACTTT
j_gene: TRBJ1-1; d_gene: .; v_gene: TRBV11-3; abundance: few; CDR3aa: CASSLVVAGPEAFF; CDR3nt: TGTGCCAGCAGCTTAGTTGTTGCGGGCCCTGAAGCTTTCTTT
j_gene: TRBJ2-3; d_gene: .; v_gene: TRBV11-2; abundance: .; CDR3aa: CASSSALGVGGDTQYF; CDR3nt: TGTGCCAGCAGCTCAGCTCTAGGGGTAGGAGGGGATACGCAGTATTTT
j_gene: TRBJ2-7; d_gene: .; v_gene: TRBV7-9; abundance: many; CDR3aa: CASSPGLEGEQYF; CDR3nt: TGTGCCAGCAGCCCCGGTTTGGAGGGGGAGCAGTACTTC
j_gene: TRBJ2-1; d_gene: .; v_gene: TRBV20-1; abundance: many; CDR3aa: CSASWAARQQFF; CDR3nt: TGCAGTGCTAGTTGGGCGGCGCGACAGCAGTTCTTC
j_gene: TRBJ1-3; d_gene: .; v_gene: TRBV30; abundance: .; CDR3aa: CAWSGLGGGRVGNTIYF; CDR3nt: TGTGCCTGGAGCGGGTTGGGGGGCGGAAGGGTAGGAAACACCATATATTTT
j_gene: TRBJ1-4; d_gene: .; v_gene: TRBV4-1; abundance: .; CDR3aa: CASSHSPGLGNEKLFF; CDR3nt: TGCGCCAGCAGCCACTCTCCGGGGCTAGGTAATGAAAAACTGTTTTTT
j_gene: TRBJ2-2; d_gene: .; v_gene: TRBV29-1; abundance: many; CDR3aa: CSVWGGGRGGELFF; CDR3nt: TGCAGCGTTTGGGGAGGTGGCAGGGGCGGGGAGCTGTTTTTT
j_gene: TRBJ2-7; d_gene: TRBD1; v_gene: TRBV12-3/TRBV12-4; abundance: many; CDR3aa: CASSWTGGYEQYF; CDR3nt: TGTGCCAGCAGTTGGACAGGGGGCTACGAGCAGTACTTC
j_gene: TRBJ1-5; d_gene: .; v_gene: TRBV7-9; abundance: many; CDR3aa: CASSSAGSSRRQPQHF; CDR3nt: TGTGCCAGCAGCTCCGCCGGATCCTCCCGCCGACAGCCCCAGCATTTT
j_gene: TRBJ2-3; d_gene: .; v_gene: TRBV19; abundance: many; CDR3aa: CASSTGQLVSTDTQYF; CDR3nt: TGTGCCAGTAGTACCGGTCAACTCGTAAGCACAGATACGCAGTATTTT
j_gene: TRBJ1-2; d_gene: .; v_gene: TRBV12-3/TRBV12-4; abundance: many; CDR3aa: CASSGDGRDYGYTF; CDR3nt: TGTGCCAGCAGCGGGGATGGAAGGGACTATGGCTACACCTTC
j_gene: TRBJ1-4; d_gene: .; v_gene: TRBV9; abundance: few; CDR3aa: CASSVSGVEEKLFF; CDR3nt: TGTGCCAGCAGCGTCTCAGGGGTGGAAGAAAAACTGTTTTTT
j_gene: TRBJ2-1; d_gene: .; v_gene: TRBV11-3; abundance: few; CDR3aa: CASSLDQSSEQFF; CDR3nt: TGTGCCAGCAGCTTAGACCAGTCGTCTGAGCAGTTCTTC
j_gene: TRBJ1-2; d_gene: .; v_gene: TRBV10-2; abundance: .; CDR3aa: CASTGLSYGYTF; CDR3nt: TGCGCCAGCACAGGCTTAAGCTATGGCTACACCTTC
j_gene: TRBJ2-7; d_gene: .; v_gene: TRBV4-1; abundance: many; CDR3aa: CASSHPPASSSYEQYF; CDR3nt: TGCGCCAGCAGCCACCCCCCAGCGAGCTCATCCTACGAGCAGTACTTC
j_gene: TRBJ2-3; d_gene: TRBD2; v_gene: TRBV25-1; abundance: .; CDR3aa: CASSERSGGRTDTQYF; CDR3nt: TGTGCCAGCAGTGAACGGAGCGGGGGCCGCACAGATACGCAGTATTTT
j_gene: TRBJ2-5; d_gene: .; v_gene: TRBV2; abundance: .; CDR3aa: CASSEIQETQYF; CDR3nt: TGTGCCAGCAGCGAGATCCAAGAGACCCAGTACTTC
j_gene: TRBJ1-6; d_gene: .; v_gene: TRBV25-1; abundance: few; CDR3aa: CASSELGFWSPLHF; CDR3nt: TGTGCCAGCAGTGAATTGGGGTTTTGGTCACCCCTCCACTTT
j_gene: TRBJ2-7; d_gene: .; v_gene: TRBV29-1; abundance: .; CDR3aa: CSVEEHGNYEQYF; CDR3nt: TGCAGCGTTGAAGAACACGGTAACTACGAGCAGTACTTC
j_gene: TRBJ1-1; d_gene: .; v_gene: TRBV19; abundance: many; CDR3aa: CASSPRELTEAFF; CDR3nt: TGTGCCAGTAGCCCCCGAGAGTTGACTGAAGCTTTCTTT
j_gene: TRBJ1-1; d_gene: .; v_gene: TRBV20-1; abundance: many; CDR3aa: CSAIPGTSSTEAFF; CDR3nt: TGCAGTGCTATCCCTGGGACCTCGAGCACTGAAGCTTTCTTT
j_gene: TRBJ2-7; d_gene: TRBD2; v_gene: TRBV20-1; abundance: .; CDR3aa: CSVGLAGGANEQHF; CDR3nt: TGCAGTGTAGGGCTAGCGGGAGGGGCAAATGAGCAGCACTTC
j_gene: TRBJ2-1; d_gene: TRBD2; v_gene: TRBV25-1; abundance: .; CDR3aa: CASSFTARGPSGMVYEQFF; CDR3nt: TGTGCCAGCAGCTTTACGGCCAGGGGACCTAGCGGGATGGTCTATGAGCAGTTCTTC
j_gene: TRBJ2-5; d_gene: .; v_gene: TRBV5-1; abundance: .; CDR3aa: CASSTEGATQYF; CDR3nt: TGCGCCAGCAGTACCGAAGGAGCGACCCAGTACTTC
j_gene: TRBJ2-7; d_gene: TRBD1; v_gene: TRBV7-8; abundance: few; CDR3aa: CASSLGGGQGTYEQYF; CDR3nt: TGTGCCAGCAGCTTAGGTGGGGGACAGGGCACCTACGAGCAGTACTTC
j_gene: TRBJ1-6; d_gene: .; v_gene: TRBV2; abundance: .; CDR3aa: CASSEALWGKDSPLHF; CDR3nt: TGTGCCAGCAGTGAAGCGCTGTGGGGGAAGGATTCACCCCTCCACTTT
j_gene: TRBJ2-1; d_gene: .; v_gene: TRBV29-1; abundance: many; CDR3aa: CSVEDDRSPYNEQFF; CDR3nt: TGCAGCGTTGAAGATGACAGGTCCCCCTACAATGAGCAGTTCTTC
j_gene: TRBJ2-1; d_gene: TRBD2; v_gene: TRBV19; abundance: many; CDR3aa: CASSAGTSRDLTNEQFF; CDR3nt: TGTGCCAGTAGTGCTGGGACTAGCCGAGATCTTACAAATGAGCAGTTCTTC
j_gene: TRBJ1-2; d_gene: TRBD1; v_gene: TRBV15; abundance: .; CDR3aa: CATSRDFQRQGNGYTF; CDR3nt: TGTGCCACCAGCAGAGACTTCCAACGACAGGGAAATGGCTACACCTTC
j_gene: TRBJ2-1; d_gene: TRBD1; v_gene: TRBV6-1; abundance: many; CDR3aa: CASRGQGASEQFF; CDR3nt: TGTGCCAGCAGAGGACAGGGGGCCAGTGAGCAGTTCTTC
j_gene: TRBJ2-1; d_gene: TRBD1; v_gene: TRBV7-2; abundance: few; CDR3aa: CASSLAQGVGSYNEQFF; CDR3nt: TGTGCCAGCAGCTTAGCCCAGGGGGTGGGTTCCTACAATGAGCAGTTCTTC
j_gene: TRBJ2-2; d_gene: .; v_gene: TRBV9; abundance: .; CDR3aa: CASSETVGTGELFF; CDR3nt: TGTGCCAGCAGCGAAACAGTGGGCACCGGGGAGCTGTTTTTT